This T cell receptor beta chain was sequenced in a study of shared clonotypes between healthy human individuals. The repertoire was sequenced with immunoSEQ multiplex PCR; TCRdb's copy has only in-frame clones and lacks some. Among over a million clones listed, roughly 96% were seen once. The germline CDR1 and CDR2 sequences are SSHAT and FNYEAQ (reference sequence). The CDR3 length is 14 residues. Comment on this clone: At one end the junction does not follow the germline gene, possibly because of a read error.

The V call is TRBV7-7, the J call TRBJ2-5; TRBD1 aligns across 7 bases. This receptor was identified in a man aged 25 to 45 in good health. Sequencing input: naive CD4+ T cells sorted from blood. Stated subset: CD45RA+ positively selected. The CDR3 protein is CASSFGTAQETQYF. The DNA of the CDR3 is TGTGCTAGCAGCTTTGGGACAGCACAAGAGACCCAGTACTTC.